One and the same sample provided the 26 T cell receptor beta chains below, sequenced in a study of cytomegalovirus exposure and HLA in healthy donors. Some clones are missing from TCRdb's copy, which holds only in-frame ones; the method was immunoSEQ multiplex PCR. The data hold around 150,000 clones, with around 80% observed a single time. Sequencing input: PBMCs. The receptors were gathered from a man aged 25-45 years in good health and CMV-seropositive.

The chain joins TRBV27 to TRBJ2-1; 11 bases map to TRBD2. CDR1 and CDR2 from the germline V gene are MNHEY and SMNVEV (reference sequence). The CDR3 has 15 residues. With 5 bases clipped from V and 4 bases from J, the junction kept 4 bases outside the gene matches. This chain's CDR3 is CASSPSGRTYNEQFF. The CDR3 DNA sequence: TGTGCCAGCAGTCCTAGCGGGAGGACTTACAATGAGCAGTTCTTC.

The J gene is TRBJ2-7, the V gene TRBV5-1; 11 bases map to TRBD1. This CDR3 has 15 amino acids. Germline assignment: CDR1 SGHRS and CDR2 YFSETQ. V shed 3 bases, J shed 0 bases, and the junction held 2 bases outside the gene matches. The CDR3 here is CASSSGTGGSYEQYF. The CDR3 DNA reads TGCGCCAGCAGCTCTGGGACAGGGGGCTCCTACGAGCAGTACTTC.

CDR3 sequence (DNA): TGTGCCACCAGCGGGGGGACAGGGAGCTACTATGGCTACACCTTC. It codes for CATSGGTGSYYGYTF. The chain joins TRBV15 to TRBJ1-2; the match to TRBD1 covers 9 bases. This CDR3 region has 15 residues. The V gene end was trimmed by 5 bases and the J gene end by 3 bases; junction bases not matched to a gene: 7. The V gene's germline CDR1 is LNHNV and CDR2 YYDKDF (reference sequence). The full variable domain, with the rest looked up from reference TRBV15 and TRBJ1-2, is DAMVIQNPRYQVTQFGKPVTLSCSQTLNHNVMYWYQQKSSQAPKLLFHYYDKDFNNEADTPDNFQSRRPNTSFCFLDIRSPGLGDTAMYLCATSGGTGSYYGYTFGSGTRLTVV.

The rearrangement links TRBV6-5 to TRBJ2-7, with D uncertain. The CDR3 is 15 amino acids. V was shortened by 3 bases and J by 2 bases, with 14 bases between the two germline ends. The germline CDR1 and CDR2 sequences are MNHEY and SVGAGI. CDR3 loop: CASSYFGARPYEQYF. The CDR3 DNA is TGTGCCAGCAGTTATTTCGGCGCGAGGCCCTACGAGCAGTACTTC.

The V and J genes are TRBV9 and TRBJ2-7; the D gene is possibly TRBD2 (5 bases). V lost 0 bases and J lost 1, with 11 bases in between. This CDR3 spans 15 amino acids. In germline, CDR1 is SGDLS, CDR2 YYNGEE. The CDR3 coding sequence is TGTGCCAGCAGCGTAGGTCCTAGCTCTTCCTACGAGCAGTACTTC. Its translation is CASSVGPSSSYEQYF.

This clone was counted only a few times. The V call is TRBV2, the J call TRBJ1-2; perhaps TRBD1 as D (5 bases). V was shortened by 2 bases and J by 8 bases, with 15 bases between the two germline ends. Germline CDR1 reads SNHLY; CDR2 reads FYNNEI. CDR3 length: 14 residues. CDR3 protein: CASSELVGGRGYTF. The CDR3 nucleotides are TGTGCCAGCAGTGAACTCGTCGGGGGAAGGGGCTACACCTTC.

V gene TRBV5-1 combines with J gene TRBJ2-1; tentative D call: TRBD2 (7 bases). V was cut by 0 bases and J by 7 bases, with 14 bases left in between. Germline CDR1 is SGHRS and CDR2 is YFSETQ. This CDR3 has 15 amino acids. The CDR3 DNA reads as TGCGCCAGCAGCTTGGGCAGGGGAGGGCATAATGAGCAGTTCTTC. It is translated as CASSLGRGGHNEQFF.

In nucleotides, the CDR3 is TGTGCCTGGAGTATCAGACAGGGGGCGGGAGAGACCCAGTACTTC. Translating gives CAWSIRQGAGETQYF. The chain joins TRBV30 to TRBJ2-5; 10 nucleotides agree with TRBD1. The CDR3 consists of 15 residues. The germline V gene encodes CDR1 GTSNPN and CDR2 SVGIG (reference sequence). Unmatched junction bases numbered 7, after V lost 2 bases and J lost 4 bases. Full variable domain (outside the CDR3, taken from reference TRBV30 and TRBJ2-5): SQTIHQWPATLVQPVGSPLSLECTVEGTSNPNLYWYRQAAGRGLQLLFYSVGIGQISSEVPQNLSASRPQDRQFILSSKKLLLSDSGFYLCAWSIRQGAGETQYFGPGTRLLVL.

This clone was recorded only once. The chain carries TRBV5-4 and TRBJ1-2, with D tentatively TRBD1 (5 bases). CDR1 is SGHNT and CDR2 is YYREEE in the germline V gene (reference sequence). Trimming cost V 2 bases and J 2 bases, with 7 bases left between them. CDR3 size: 13 residues. CDR3 region: CASSFQGNYGYTF. The CDR3 DNA is TGTGCCAGCAGCTTTCAGGGAAACTATGGCTACACCTTC.

This clone was counted between two and nine times. The CDR3 DNA reads TGTGCCAGCAGCTTGGGGAGGGAAGCTTTCTTT. The encoded protein is CASSLGREAFF. This sequence joins TRBV5-5 and TRBJ1-1; D gene ambiguous. The ends were cut back, 0 bases at V and 8 bases at J, with 5 bases in the middle. The CDR3 runs to 11 residues. In germline, CDR1 is SGHKS, CDR2 YYEKEE (reference sequence).

The chain links TRBV2 to TRBJ1-5; maybe TRBD1 (5 bases). Germline CDR1 SNHLY, CDR2 FYNNEI. This CDR3 comprises 14 residues. V was cut by 2 bases and J by 7 bases, with 12 bases left in between. The CDR3 reads CASSEKGLRQPQHF. The CDR3 nucleotides read TGTGCCAGCAGTGAAAAGGGGTTACGGCAGCCCCAGCATTTT.

This sequence joins TRBV5-8 and TRBJ2-7; 9 bases agree with TRBD2. The J segment lost 6 bases and the V segment lost 4 bases, leaving 8 bases of the junction unmatched. The CDR3 has 14 amino acids. CDR1 SGHTS and CDR2 YDEGEE come from the germline V gene. The CDR3 loop is CASSQRGAAPEQYF. Here the CDR3 DNA reads TGTGCCAGCAGCCAGCGGGGGGCCGCCCCCGAGCAGTACTTC.

The rearrangement uses TRBV2 and TRBJ2-1; D gene uncertain. The CDR3 loop spans 15 amino acids. V gave up 7 bases and J gave up 3 bases, with 16 bases separating them. The germline CDR1 and CDR2 sequences are SNHLY and FYNNEI. CDR3 bases: TGTGCCAGCACCCTACGCTCAACCGACTACAATGAGCAGTTCTTC. Translation gives CASTLRSTDYNEQFF.

V usage is TRBV9 and J usage is TRBJ2-5; D may be TRBD2 (5 bases). The germline V gene encodes CDR1 SGDLS and CDR2 YYNGEE. The V and J ends lost 0 bases and 1 base respectively, with 10 bases between them. The CDR3 is 15 residues long. The CDR3 DNA follows: TGTGCCAGCAGCGTAGAGGCTCTAGCCCAAGAGACCCAGTACTTC. Its protein is CASSVEALAQETQYF.

The rearrangement joins TRBV2 to TRBJ1-1, with 7 bases that match TRBD1. Germline CDR1 is SNHLY and CDR2 is FYNNEI. With 10 bases clipped from V and 7 bases from J, the junction kept 9 bases outside the gene matches. The CDR3 consists of 12 residues. CDR3 amino acids: CAIRQGESEAFF. The CDR3 DNA sequence: TGTGCCATACGCCAGGGGGAAAGTGAAGCTTTCTTT.

The chain links TRBV7-3 to TRBJ2-3, with TRBD2 matching over 10 bases. The CDR3 length is 15 residues. Per germline, CDR1 SGHTA and CDR2 FQGTGA. V dropped 3 bases and J dropped 4; count of bases not matched to a gene: 4. Here the CDR3 reads CASSFSGTSADTQYF. DNA of the CDR3: TGTGCCAGCAGCTTCTCCGGGACTAGCGCAGATACGCAGTATTTT.

This chain uses TRBV9 with TRBJ2-2, with TRBD2 identical over 9 bases. The V gene's germline CDR1 is SGDLS and CDR2 YYNGEE. The CDR3 is 15 amino acids. After removal of 0 bases from V and 5 bases from J, the junction contained 2 bases not matched to a gene. In DNA form, the CDR3 reads TGTGCCAGCAGCGTAGGGACTAGCGTGACCGGGGAGCTGTTTTTT. This encodes CASSVGTSVTGELFF.

This sequence joins TRBV2 and TRBJ2-6; TRBD1 agrees at 9 bases. V lost 7 bases to trimming and J lost 1 base; unmatched junction nucleotides: 20. CDR3 length equals 21 residues. Per the germline V gene, CDR1 is SNHLY and CDR2 is FYNNEI. The CDR3 nucleotides read TGTGCCAGCAACCAACCCCGGGACAGGGTGATAGGAAGATCTGGGGCCAACGTCCTGACTTTC. Translated: CASNQPRDRVIGRSGANVLTF.

This sequence joins TRBV10-3 and TRBJ2-3; D possibly corresponds to TRBD2 (5 bases). The ends were cut back, 2 bases at V and 2 bases at J, with 20 bases in the middle. CDR1 and CDR2 from the germline V gene are ENHRY and SYGVKD. This CDR3 is 18 amino acids long. This CDR3 is CAISEPLGSQLFTDTQYF. The CDR3 DNA sequence: TGTGCCATCAGTGAGCCCCTGGGGAGTCAACTCTTCACAGATACGCAGTATTTT.

The chain combines TRBV9 with TRBJ2-7; TRBD2 aligns across 7 bases. The germline V gene encodes CDR1 SGDLS and CDR2 YYNGEE. CDR3 size: 15 residues. J was trimmed by 6 bases and V by 0 bases; bases with no gene match: 9. The CDR3 DNA is TGTGCCAGCAGCGTAGCGGGAGGCAACGGGGGCGAGCAGTACTTC. Protein product: CASSVAGGNGGEQYF.

This chain connects TRBV5-4 to TRBJ2-5; 8 bases are shared with TRBD1. The CDR3 length is 13 residues. The germline CDR1 and CDR2 sequences are SGHNT and YYREEE (reference sequence). J was trimmed by 3 bases and V by 4 bases; bases with no gene match: 2. The CDR3 region is CASSPTGEETQYF. The CDR3 region has the DNA TGTGCCAGCAGCCCGACAGGGGAAGAGACCCAGTACTTC.

The chain is built from TRBV11-2 and TRBJ2-3; weak D call: TRBD2 (6 bases). Germline loops: CDR1 SGHAT, CDR2 FQNNGV. V was pared by 5 bases and J by 3 bases, with 15 bases between. The CDR3 totals 15 residues. The CDR3 DNA follows: TGTGCCAGCAGCCCCCGACTAGGAGTGACAGATACGCAGTATTTT. Translation gives CASSPRLGVTDTQYF.

This clone appeared once. This chain links TRBV7-2 with TRBJ1-5; 11 positions agree with TRBD1. Trimming removed 4 bases from V and 4 bases from J; junction bases left unmatched: 3. The CDR3 has 15 amino acids. CDR1 and CDR2 (germline): SGHTA, FQGNSA. CDR3 in amino acids: CASSWGTGGNQPQHF. Written as DNA, the CDR3 is TGTGCCAGCAGCTGGGGGACAGGGGGGAATCAGCCCCAGCATTTT.

The V gene is TRBV7-6, the J gene TRBJ2-3; tentatively, D is TRBD1 (5 bases). Looked up from germline, CDR1 is SGHVS and CDR2 is FNYEAQ. The CDR3 has 16 residues. V lost 1 base and J 0 bases, leaving 11 bases between the germline ends. The CDR3: CASSLGGSLSTDTQYF. CDR3 coding DNA: TGTGCCAGCAGCTTAGGGGGCAGTCTGAGCACAGATACGCAGTATTTT.

The chain employs TRBV7-9 and TRBJ2-5; no firm D call. Deletions cut 1 base from V and 0 bases from J, with 9 bases between. The CDR3 is 15 amino acids. The germline CDR1 and CDR2 sequences are SEHNR and FQNEAQ (reference sequence). CDR3 sequence: CASSLGRTHQETQYF. The CDR3 bases are TGTGCCAGCAGCTTAGGAAGAACACACCAAGAGACCCAGTACTTC.

This rearrangement joins TRBV5-4 to TRBJ2-2; 11 bases line up with TRBD1. The CDR3 covers 15 residues. J was trimmed by 6 bases and V by 0 bases; bases with no gene match: 1. Germline V lookup: CDR1 SGHNT, CDR2 YYREEE (reference sequence). CDR3 loop: CASSLEDRGPGELFF. In DNA form, the CDR3 reads TGTGCCAGCAGCTTGGAGGACAGGGGGCCCGGGGAGCTGTTTTTT.